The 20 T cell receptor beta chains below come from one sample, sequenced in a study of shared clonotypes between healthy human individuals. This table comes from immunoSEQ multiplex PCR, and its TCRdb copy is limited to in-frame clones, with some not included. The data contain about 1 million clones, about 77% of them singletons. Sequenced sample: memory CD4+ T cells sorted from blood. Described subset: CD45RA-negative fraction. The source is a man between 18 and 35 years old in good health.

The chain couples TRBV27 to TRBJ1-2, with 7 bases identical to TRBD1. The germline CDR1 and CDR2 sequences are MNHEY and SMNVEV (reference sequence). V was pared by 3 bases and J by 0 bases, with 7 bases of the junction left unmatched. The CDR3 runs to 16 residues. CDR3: CASSFPGTGANYGYTF. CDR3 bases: TGTGCCAGCAGTTTTCCCGGAACAGGGGCTAACTATGGCTACACCTTC.

The CDR3 DNA reads TGTGCCAGCAGCCGCAATCCAGGCCGTAGCTCCTACGAGCAGTACTTC. It translates to CASSRNPGRSSYEQYF. V usage is TRBV7-8 and J usage is TRBJ2-7; D unresolved. The CDR3 runs 16 residues. CDR1 SGHVS and CDR2 FQNEAQ come from the germline V gene. Trimming cost V 5 bases and J 0 bases, with 17 bases left between them.

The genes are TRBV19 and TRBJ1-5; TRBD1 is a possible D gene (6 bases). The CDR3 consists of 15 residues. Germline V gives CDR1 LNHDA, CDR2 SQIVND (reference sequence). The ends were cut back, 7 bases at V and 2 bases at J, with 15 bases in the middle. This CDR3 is CASNNRDLGNQPQHF. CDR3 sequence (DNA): TGTGCCAGTAACAACAGGGACCTCGGCAATCAGCCCCAGCATTTT.

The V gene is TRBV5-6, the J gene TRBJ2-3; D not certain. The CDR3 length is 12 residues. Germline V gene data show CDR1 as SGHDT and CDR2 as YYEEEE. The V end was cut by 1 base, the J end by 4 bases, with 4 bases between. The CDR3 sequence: CASSLRADTQYF. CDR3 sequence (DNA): TGTGCCAGCAGCTTGCGGGCAGATACGCAGTATTTT.

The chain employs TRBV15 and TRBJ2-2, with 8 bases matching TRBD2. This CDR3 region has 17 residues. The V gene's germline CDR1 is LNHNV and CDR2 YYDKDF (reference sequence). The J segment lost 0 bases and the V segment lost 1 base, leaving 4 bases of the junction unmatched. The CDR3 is CATSRGGSGANTGELFF. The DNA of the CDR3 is TGTGCCACCAGCAGAGGCGGTAGCGGGGCGAACACCGGGGAGCTGTTTTTT.

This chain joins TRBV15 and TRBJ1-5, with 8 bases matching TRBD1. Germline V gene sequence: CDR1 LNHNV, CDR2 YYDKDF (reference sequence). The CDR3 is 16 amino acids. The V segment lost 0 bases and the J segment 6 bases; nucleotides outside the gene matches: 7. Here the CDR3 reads CATSRDRRGQGQPQHF. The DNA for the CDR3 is TGTGCCACCAGCAGAGATCGCAGGGGGCAGGGTCAGCCCCAGCATTTT.

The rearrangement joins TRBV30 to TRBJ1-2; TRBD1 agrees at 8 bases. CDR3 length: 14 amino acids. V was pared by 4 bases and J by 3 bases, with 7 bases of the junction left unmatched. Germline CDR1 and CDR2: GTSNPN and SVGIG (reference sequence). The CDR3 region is CAWKTGAPYYGYTF. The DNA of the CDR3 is TGTGCCTGGAAGACAGGGGCACCGTACTATGGCTACACCTTC.

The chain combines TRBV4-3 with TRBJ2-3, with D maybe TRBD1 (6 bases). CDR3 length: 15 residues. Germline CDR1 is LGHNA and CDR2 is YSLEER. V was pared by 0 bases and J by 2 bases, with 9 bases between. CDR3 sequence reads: CASSQDGQHTDTQYF. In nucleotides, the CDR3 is TGCGCCAGCAGCCAAGACGGACAGCACACAGATACGCAGTATTTT.

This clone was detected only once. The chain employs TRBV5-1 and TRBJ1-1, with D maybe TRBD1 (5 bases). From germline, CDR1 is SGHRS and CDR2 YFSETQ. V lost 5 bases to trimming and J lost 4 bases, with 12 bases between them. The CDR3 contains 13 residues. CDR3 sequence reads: CASSWGSGTEAFF. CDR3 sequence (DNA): TGCGCCAGCAGTTGGGGGTCGGGCACTGAAGCTTTCTTT.

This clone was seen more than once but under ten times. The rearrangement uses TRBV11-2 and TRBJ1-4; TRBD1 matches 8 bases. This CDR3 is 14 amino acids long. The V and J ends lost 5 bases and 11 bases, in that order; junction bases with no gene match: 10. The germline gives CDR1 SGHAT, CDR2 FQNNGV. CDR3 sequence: CASSPDLTGVKLFF. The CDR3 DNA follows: TGTGCCAGCAGCCCCGACCTGACAGGGGTTAAACTGTTTTTT. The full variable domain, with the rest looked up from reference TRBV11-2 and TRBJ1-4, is EAGVAQSPRYKIIEKRQSVAFWCNPISGHATLYWYQQILGQGPKLLIQFQNNGVVDDSQLPKDRFSAERLKGVDSTLKIQPAKLEDSAVYLCASSPDLTGVKLFFGSGTQLSVL.

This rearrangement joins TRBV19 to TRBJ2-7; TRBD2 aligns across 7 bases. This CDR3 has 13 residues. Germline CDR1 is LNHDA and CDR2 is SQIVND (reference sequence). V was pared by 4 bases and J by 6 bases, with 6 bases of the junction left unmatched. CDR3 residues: CASSTRLAREQYF. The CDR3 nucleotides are TGTGCCAGTAGTACAAGACTAGCACGCGAGCAGTACTTC.

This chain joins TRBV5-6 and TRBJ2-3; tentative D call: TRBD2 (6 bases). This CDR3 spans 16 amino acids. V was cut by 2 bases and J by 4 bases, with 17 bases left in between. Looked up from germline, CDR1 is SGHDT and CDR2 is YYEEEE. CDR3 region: CASSFYSGVIADTQYF. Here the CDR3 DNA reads TGTGCCAGCAGCTTCTACTCGGGAGTTATCGCAGATACGCAGTATTTT.

The CDR3 is CATTGTGTLGTEAFF. The CDR3 DNA follows: TGTGCCACGACGGGGACAGGGACCCTCGGCACTGAAGCTTTCTTT. The J gene is TRBJ1-1, the V gene TRBV10-3; 9 bases are shared with TRBD1. The germline V gene encodes CDR1 ENHRY and CDR2 SYGVKD. The CDR3 loop spans 15 amino acids. The V segment lost 10 bases and the J segment 4 bases; nucleotides outside the gene matches: 13.

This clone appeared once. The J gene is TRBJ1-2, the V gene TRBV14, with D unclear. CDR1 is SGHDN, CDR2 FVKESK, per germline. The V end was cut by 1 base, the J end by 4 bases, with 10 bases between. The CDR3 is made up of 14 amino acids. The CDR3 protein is CASSQVTSGYGYTF. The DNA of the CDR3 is TGTGCCAGCAGCCAAGTGACGTCGGGCTATGGCTACACCTTC.

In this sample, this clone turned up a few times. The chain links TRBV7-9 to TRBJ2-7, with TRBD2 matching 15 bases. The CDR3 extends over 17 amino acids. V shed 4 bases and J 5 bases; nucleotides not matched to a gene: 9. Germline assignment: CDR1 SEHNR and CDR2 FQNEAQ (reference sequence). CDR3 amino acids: CASSSQPGLAGGHEQYF. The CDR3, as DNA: TGTGCCAGCAGCTCCCAACCCGGACTAGCGGGAGGGCACGAGCAGTACTTC.

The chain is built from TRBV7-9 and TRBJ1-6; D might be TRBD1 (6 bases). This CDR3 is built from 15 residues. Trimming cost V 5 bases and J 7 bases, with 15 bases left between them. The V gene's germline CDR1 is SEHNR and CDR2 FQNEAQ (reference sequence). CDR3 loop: CASSAAGQRNSPLHF. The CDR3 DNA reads TGTGCCAGCAGCGCCGCGGGACAACGCAATTCACCCCTCCACTTT.

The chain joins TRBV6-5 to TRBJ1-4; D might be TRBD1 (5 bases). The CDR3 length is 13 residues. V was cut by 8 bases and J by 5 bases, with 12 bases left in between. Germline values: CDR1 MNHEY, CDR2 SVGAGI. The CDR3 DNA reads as TGTGCCAGCCGCGATGGGGGAAATGAAAAACTGTTTTTT. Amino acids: CASRDGGNEKLFF.

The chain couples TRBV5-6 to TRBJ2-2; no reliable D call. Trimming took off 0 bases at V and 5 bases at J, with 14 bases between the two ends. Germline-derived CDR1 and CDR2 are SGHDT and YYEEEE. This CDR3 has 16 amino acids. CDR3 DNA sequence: TGTGCCAGCAGCTTGGGGGCGCCGTTAAGGACCGGGGAGCTGTTTTTT. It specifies CASSLGAPLRTGELFF. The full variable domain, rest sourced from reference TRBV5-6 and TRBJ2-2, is DAGVTQSPTHLIKTRGQQVTLRCSPKSGHDTVSWYQQALGQGPQFIFQYYEEEERQRGNFPDRFSGHQFPNYSSELNVNALLLGDSALYLCASSLGAPLRTGELFFGEGSRLTVL.

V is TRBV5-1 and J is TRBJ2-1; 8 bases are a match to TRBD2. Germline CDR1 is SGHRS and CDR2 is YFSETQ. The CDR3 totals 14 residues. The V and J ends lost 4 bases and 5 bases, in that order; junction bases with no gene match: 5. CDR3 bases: TGCGCCAGCAGCCCCGGGACTAGAAACAATGAGCAGTTCTTC. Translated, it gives CASSPGTRNNEQFF. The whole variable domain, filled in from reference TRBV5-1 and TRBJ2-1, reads KAGVTQTPRYLIKTRGQQVTLSCSPISGHRSVSWYQQTPGQGLQFLFEYFSETQRNKGNFPGRFSGRQFSNSRSEMNVSTLELGDSALYLCASSPGTRNNEQFFGPGTRLTVL.

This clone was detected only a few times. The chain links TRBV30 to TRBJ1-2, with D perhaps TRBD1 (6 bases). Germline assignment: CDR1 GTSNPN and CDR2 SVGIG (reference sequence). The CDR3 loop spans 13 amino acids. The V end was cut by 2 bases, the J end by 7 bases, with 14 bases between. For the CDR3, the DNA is TGTGCCTGGAGTAACTACGCAGGGGTTGGCTACACCTTC. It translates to CAWSNYAGVGYTF.